Shown below are 9 T cell receptor beta chains from a single sample sequenced in a study of T cell responses to AZD1222 COVID-19 vaccine. TCRdb's table, derived via immunoSEQ multiplex PCR, lists solely in-frame clones and lacks some. This table holds 150,000 to 170,000 clones, 86% found once. Sample: peripheral blood, taken on day 0 of MenACWY control vaccination. The receptor set was obtained from an adult in good health.

V gene TRBV27 combines with J gene TRBJ2-7; TRBD2 matches at 7 bases. After removal of 5 bases from V and 1 base from J, the junction contained 8 bases not matched to a gene. Germline V lookup: CDR1 MNHEY, CDR2 SMNVEV (reference sequence). CDR3 size: 15 residues. The CDR3 DNA sequence: TGTGCCAGCAGTGCAAGGGACGGGGGGTCCTACGAGCAGTACTTC. Translation gives CASSARDGGSYEQYF.

The V gene is TRBV5-8, the J gene TRBJ2-7; tentatively, D is TRBD1 or TRBD2 (5 bases each). This CDR3 spans 14 amino acids. The germline V gene encodes CDR1 SGHTS and CDR2 YDEGEE. The V end lost 7 bases, the J end lost 6 bases, and 20 bases lay between the germline ends. The DNA of the CDR3 is TGTGCCAGCTCCAAGGTGGGCAGGGCGGGCGAGCAGTACTTC. It encodes CASSKVGRAGEQYF.

The chain combines TRBV5-4 with TRBJ2-7; weak D call: TRBD1 (5 bases). CDR1 and CDR2 (germline): SGHNT, YYREEE (reference sequence). Trimming stripped 1 base from V and 1 base from J, with 6 bases between. This CDR3 spans 13 amino acids. The CDR3 DNA reads TGTGCCAGCAGCTTGCAGGGATCCTACGAGCAGTACTTC. Its translation is CASSLQGSYEQYF.

This clone is a singleton in its sample. The chain couples TRBV5-1 to TRBJ2-7; TRBD1 matches 7 bases. With V trimmed by 3 bases and J by 2 bases, 11 bases remained unmatched. Germline-derived CDR1 and CDR2 are SGHRS and YFSETQ. The CDR3 is made up of 16 amino acids. CDR3 loop: CASSYYTGATAYEQYF. Here the CDR3 DNA reads TGCGCCAGCAGCTATTACACAGGGGCGACAGCCTACGAGCAGTACTTC.

J is TRBJ1-2 and V is TRBV9, with TRBD1 matching 7 bases. J gave up 4 bases and V 4 bases, and 1 base lay outside the gene matches. CDR1 SGDLS and CDR2 YYNGEE come from the germline V gene. The CDR3 length is 12 residues. As DNA, the CDR3 is TGTGCCAGCAGCCGGGACAGCTATGGCTACACCTTC. It specifies CASSRDSYGYTF.

The chain combines TRBV6-1 with TRBJ2-7; the match to TRBD1 covers 9 bases. Germline loops: CDR1 MNHNS, CDR2 SASEGT. Losses at the gene ends were 2 bases for V and 7 bases for J; bases not matched to a gene: 3. The CDR3 is 13 residues long. CDR3 loop: CASSENRGPEQYV. The CDR3 DNA reads TGTGCCAGCAGTGAAAACAGGGGGCCGGAGCAGTACGTC.

The gene calls are TRBV15 and TRBJ1-2; TRBD1 aligns across 7 bases. Trimming took 1 base from V and 4 from J; bases not matched to a gene: 6. Looked up from germline, CDR1 is LNHNV and CDR2 is YYDKDF (reference sequence). The CDR3 runs to 15 residues. The CDR3 coding sequence is TGTGCCACCAGCAGAGGGACAGGACCTTCCTATGGCTACACCTTC. Amino acids: CATSRGTGPSYGYTF.

V is TRBV2 and J is TRBJ1-5, with a tentative D call TRBD1 (6 bases). Trimming removed 8 bases from V and 7 bases from J, with 15 bases in between. The CDR3 totals 13 residues. CDR1 is SNHLY, CDR2 FYNNEI, per germline. CDR3 coding DNA: TGTGCCAGCGTGCCAGGGGTATTGCAGCCCCAGCATTTT. Translation: CASVPGVLQPQHF.

The J gene is TRBJ2-6, the V gene TRBV11-2; 8 nucleotides align to TRBD1. With 6 bases clipped from V and 0 bases from J, the junction kept 7 bases outside the gene matches. The V gene's germline CDR1 is SGHAT and CDR2 FQNNGV. The CDR3 has 17 amino acids. CDR3 sequence: CASRRTGTVSGANVLTF. CDR3 bases: TGTGCCAGCAGGAGGACAGGGACTGTCTCTGGGGCCAACGTCCTGACTTTC. Supplemented by reference TRBV11-2 and TRBJ2-6, the full variable domain reads EAGVAQSPRYKIIEKRQSVAFWCNPISGHATLYWYQQILGQGPKLLIQFQNNGVVDDSQLPKDRFSAERLKGVDSTLKIQPAKLEDSAVYLCASRRTGTVSGANVLTFGAGSRLTVL.